Following are 10 T cell receptor beta chains from one sample sequenced in a study of blood T cell repertoires in COVID-19. The table came from immunoSEQ multiplex PCR; TCRdb's copy has only in-frame clones and leaves some out. The sample records about 110,000 clones, over 70% being singletons. The sample taken for sequencing was peripheral blood. Source of these receptors: a human donor in a cohort sampled during active or convalescent COVID-19.

The chain uses TRBV19 and TRBJ1-5, with 10 bases identical to TRBD1. The CDR3 is made up of 13 amino acids. CDR1 LNHDA and CDR2 SQIVND come from the germline V gene (reference sequence). Germline trimming cut 10 bases from V and 5 bases from J; bases unmatched to any gene: 5. The CDR3 here is CATPGQGHQPQHF. In DNA form, the CDR3 reads TGTGCCACACCGGGACAGGGGCATCAGCCCCAGCATTTT.

This clone showed up just once. This sequence joins TRBV28 and TRBJ2-7; 10 nucleotides line up with TRBD2. There are 15 residues in the CDR3. After removal of 5 bases from V and 6 bases from J, the junction contained 10 bases not matched to a gene. Germline values: CDR1 MDHEN, CDR2 SYDVKM. The DNA of the CDR3 is TGTGCCAGCAGTCTCGATCTAGCGGGAGTTGGCGAGCAGTACTTC. Its protein product is CASSLDLAGVGEQYF.

V is TRBV7-9 and J is TRBJ2-3, with TRBD2 matching 12 bases. The V gene end was trimmed by 5 bases and the J gene end by 8 bases; junction bases not matched to a gene: 8. Germline CDR1 and CDR2: SEHNR and FQNEAQ (reference sequence). This CDR3 has 15 residues. CDR3 DNA sequence: TGTGCCAGCAGCCCGCGACTAGCGGGGGACGTTACGCAGTATTTT. Protein: CASSPRLAGDVTQYF.

The rearrangement links TRBV4-3 to TRBJ2-3, with 12 nucleotides matching TRBD2. With V trimmed by 3 bases and J by 5 bases, 9 bases remained unmatched. CDR3 length: 17 amino acids. The V gene's germline CDR1 is LGHNA and CDR2 YSLEER. CDR3 DNA sequence: TGCGCCAGCAGCCAGGCTGTTCCGGGACTAGCGGGAGATACGCAGTATTTT. The encoded protein is CASSQAVPGLAGDTQYF.

The chain combines TRBV28 with TRBJ2-7; possibly TRBD1 for D (6 bases). Trimming cost V 6 bases and J 4 bases, with 22 bases left between them. This CDR3 contains 16 residues. In germline, CDR1 is MDHEN, CDR2 SYDVKM. Written as DNA, the CDR3 is TGTGCCAGCAGCTCGTTCGGGGTGGCAAGGGGGTACGAGCAGTACTTC. Protein sequence: CASSSFGVARGYEQYF.

The genes are TRBV11-2 and TRBJ1-4; D is perhaps TRBD1 (6 bases). CDR3 length equals 15 residues. Trimming cost V 0 bases and J 7 bases, with 12 bases left between them. Looked up from germline, CDR1 is SGHAT and CDR2 is FQNNGV. CDR3 bases: TGTGCCAGCAGCTTAGAAGGGGGAGAAGGTGAAAAACTGTTTTTT. Translation: CASSLEGGEGEKLFF.

This rearrangement joins TRBV11-3 to TRBJ2-2; no reliable D call. Germline V gene lookup returns CDR1 SGHNT and CDR2 YENEEA. The CDR3 is 18 residues long. Between the trimmed V and J ends, which lost 1 base and 1 base, there was a span of 16 bases. CDR3 DNA sequence: TGTGCCAGCAGCTTAGGCGTCCTGTTCGCCGAGAACACCGGGGAGCTGTTTTTT. Its translation: CASSLGVLFAENTGELFF.

The rearrangement joins TRBV7-3 to TRBJ2-1, with TRBD2 matching over 7 bases. The CDR3 sequence is 14 residues long. Germline V gene data show CDR1 as SGHTA and CDR2 as FQGTGA. V shed 2 bases, J shed 9 bases, and the junction held 7 bases outside the gene matches. The CDR3 spells CASSLRGRAFEQFF. In DNA form, the CDR3 reads TGTGCCAGCAGCTTACGTGGGAGGGCTTTTGAGCAGTTCTTC.

This chain connects TRBV2 to TRBJ1-4; D is unresolved. There are 13 residues in the CDR3. The V and J ends lost 5 bases and 8 bases respectively, with 12 bases between them. In germline, CDR1 is SNHLY, CDR2 FYNNEI. CDR3 loop: CASSPGLGEKLFF. The CDR3 region has the DNA TGTGCCAGCAGTCCGGGATTGGGCGAAAAACTGTTTTTT.

This CDR3 is CASSPQLGTGELFF. DNA for the CDR3: TGTGCCAGCTCACCACAACTAGGCACCGGGGAGCTGTTTTTT. The V and J genes are TRBV18 and TRBJ2-2; maybe TRBD2 (5 bases). This CDR3 region has 14 residues. In germline, CDR1 is KGHSH, CDR2 LQKENI. The V gene lost 1 base and the J gene lost 4 bases, with 7 bases spanning the gap.